This TCR beta chain was identified in a study of CD8 T cells in Susac syndrome. TCR beta from blood CD8+ and CD4+ T cells was sequenced. Age- and sex-matched healthy donors served as the control group. RNA amounts of 0.5 to 1 ug underwent reverse transcription with random hexamers. Coverage of TCR beta CDR3 amplification by immunoSEQ multiplex PCR extended to 54 Vbeta and 13 Jbeta. TCRdb processed the immunoSEQ multiplex PCR reads anew with MiXCR; each CDR3 protein has one entry. The sample yields around 190,000 distinct CDR3 sequences, roughly 96% seen once. This TCR derives from a human donor in good health. Material for sequencing was CD4+ T cells from PBMCs.

The CDR3 DNA sequence: TGCGCCAGCAGCCAAGATCCTGGAGGGGGCTCCTACGAGCAGTACTTC. Translated: CASSQDPGGGSYEQYF. The chain employs TRBV4-1 and TRBJ2-7, with D perhaps given as TRBD1 or TRBD2 (6 bases each). V lost 0 bases, J lost 0 bases, and 12 bases lay in between. CDR3 length: 16 amino acids. Germline lookup yields CDR1 MGHRA and CDR2 YSYEKL.